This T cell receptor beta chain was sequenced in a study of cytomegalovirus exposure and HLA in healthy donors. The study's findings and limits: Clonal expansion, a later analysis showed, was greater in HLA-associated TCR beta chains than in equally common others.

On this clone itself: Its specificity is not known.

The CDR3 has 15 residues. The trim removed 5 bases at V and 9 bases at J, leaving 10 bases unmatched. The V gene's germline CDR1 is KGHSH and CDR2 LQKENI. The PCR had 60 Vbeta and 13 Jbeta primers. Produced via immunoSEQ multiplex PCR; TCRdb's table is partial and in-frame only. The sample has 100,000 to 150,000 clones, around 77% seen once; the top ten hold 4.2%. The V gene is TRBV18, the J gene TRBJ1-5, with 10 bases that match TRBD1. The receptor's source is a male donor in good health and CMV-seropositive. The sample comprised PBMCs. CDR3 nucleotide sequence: TGTGCCAGCTCATTGGGGACAGGGGACTATCTGCCCCAGCATTTT. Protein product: CASSLGTGDYLPQHF.